This passage covers 11 T cell receptor beta chains from one sample sequenced in a study of blood T cells in healthy people across ages (dated by TCRdb to the mid-2010s). Library method: 5' RACE. The reads were generated on an Illumina HiSeq 2500. A second roughly 7 to 12 cycle PCR used a sample-barcoded 5' primer and a J-beta primer mix. TCRdb itself trimmed the public reads at Q25 with fastp, ran MiXCR and retained productive beta chains. Identical CDR3 proteins give one entry, which carries the most common genes and DNA. The sample table lists over 1.5 million distinct CDR3 sequences, 40% to 55% of them with a count of one. Clones ranked in the top ten supply roughly 2.1% of the sample. Sequencing was performed on blood. These receptor sequences come from a woman between 35 and 50 years old in good health.

The chain joins TRBV10-3 to TRBJ1-5; D is unclear. Germline CDR1 ENHRY, CDR2 SYGVKD. The CDR3 consists of 17 residues. V lost 3 bases, J lost 2 bases, and 17 bases lay in between. As DNA, the CDR3 is TGTGCCATCAGTGATGGTCCGGCAGGCCCTGGCAATCAGCCCCAGCATTTT. Its protein is CAISDGPAGPGNQPQHF.

The J gene is TRBJ2-5, the V gene TRBV20-1, with 10 bases fitting TRBD2. The ends lost 5 bases at V and 2 bases at J; junction bases unmatched: 5. Germline V CDR1 and CDR2: DFQATT, SNEGSKA (reference sequence). The CDR3 covers 14 residues. CDR3 DNA: TGCAGTGCTGGAAGCGGGGGGGTACAAGAGACCCAGTACTTC. Amino acids: CSAGSGGVQETQYF.

This sequence joins TRBV28 and TRBJ2-5, with 7 bases aligning to TRBD1. This CDR3 has 17 residues. The junction had 10 bases not matched to a gene; V was cut back by 3 bases and J by 0 bases. Germline CDR1 reads MDHEN; CDR2 reads SYDVKM. The CDR3 DNA reads TGTGCCAGCAGTTTGAACCCTATGACAGGGAACCAAGAGACCCAGTACTTC. Translated, it gives CASSLNPMTGNQETQYF.

The chain uses TRBV20-1 and TRBJ2-1, with TRBD2 identical over 9 bases. V shed 6 bases and J 8 bases; nucleotides not matched to a gene: 14. The CDR3 has 15 residues. The germline V gene encodes CDR1 DFQATT and CDR2 SNEGSKA (reference sequence). The CDR3: CSAQKAGGLLHEQFF. DNA of the CDR3: TGCAGTGCCCAAAAAGCGGGGGGCCTATTACATGAGCAGTTCTTC.

The chain carries TRBV14 and TRBJ2-7, with 9 bases matching TRBD1. The DNA end is a closer match to TRBJ2-5, so the J assignment may be wrong. CDR1 SGHDN and CDR2 FVKESK come from the germline V gene. This CDR3 spans 16 amino acids. CDR3 sequence reads: CASSQAGTGRKETQYF. As DNA, the CDR3 is TGTGCCAGCAGCCAAGCCGGGACAGGGCGTAAGGAGACCCAGTACTTC.

The CDR3 sequence: CASSHLAGPSYNEQFF. CDR3 bases: TGCGCCAGCAGCCACCTAGCGGGACCCTCCTACAATGAGCAGTTCTTC. This chain links TRBV4-1 with TRBJ2-1, with TRBD2 matching over 9 bases. V lost 3 bases, J lost 0 bases, and 3 bases stayed unmatched. Per germline, CDR1 MGHRA and CDR2 YSYEKL. CDR3 length equals 16 residues.

In its sample, this clonotype was seen a few times. The J gene is TRBJ2-5, the V gene TRBV6-1; tentative D call: TRBD2 (5 bases). Trimming removed 4 bases from V and 3 bases from J, with 12 bases in between. This CDR3 contains 14 residues. Germline assignment: CDR1 MNHNS and CDR2 SASEGT. The DNA for the CDR3 is TGTGCCAGCAGTGCCGCGGGCCGGAAAGAGACCCAGTACTTC. Its protein is CASSAAGRKETQYF.

This clonotype has ten or more counts. The chain carries TRBV9 and TRBJ2-7, with D possibly being TRBD1 or TRBD2 (5 bases each). Trimming shortened V by 4 bases and J by 2 bases, and 13 bases separated the two germline ends. There are 14 residues in the CDR3. Per germline, CDR1 SGDLS and CDR2 YYNGEE. CDR3 in amino acids: CASSIRDGAYEQYF. Here the CDR3 DNA reads TGTGCCAGCAGCATACGGGACGGAGCCTACGAGCAGTACTTC.

This chain connects TRBV12-3 or TRBV12-4 to TRBJ2-5, with D perhaps matching TRBD1 or TRBD2 (5 bases each). Trimming removed 4 bases at V and 2 bases at J, with 14 bases between. There are 15 residues in the CDR3. CDR3 DNA sequence: TGTGCCAGCAGTTCCACCGGGACCAGACAAGAGACCCAGTACTTC. Its protein product is CASSSTGTRQETQYF.

The rearrangement joins TRBV28 to TRBJ2-1; 8 positions match TRBD2. Germline assignment: CDR1 MDHEN and CDR2 SYDVKM. CDR3 length equals 13 residues. In DNA form, the CDR3 reads TGTGCGACCACGGGGGGGCAGGGCAATGAGCAGTTCTTC. It is translated as CATTGGQGNEQFF.

A word on this clonotype: At one end the junction does not follow the germline gene, possibly because of a read error. V and J are TRBV6-5 and TRBJ1-2, with unresolved D. CDR3 length equals 14 residues. Germline CDR1 and CDR2: MNHEY and SVGAGI. The CDR3 loop is CASSGRGVGYGYTF. The CDR3 DNA sequence: TGCGCCAGCAGCGGACGCGGGGTCGGCTATGGCTACACCTTC.